What follows describes a single T cell receptor beta chain. This entry is derived from a study of blood T cell repertoires in COVID-19. As for the study in general: COVID-19 samples, acute and convalescent, were from the United States, Italy and Spain. The analysed material was cDNA or gDNA that came from T cells, B-cell-depleted T cells, or PBMCs.

Per the authors' pipeline: Reference gene primer amplification gave nucleated cell count estimates. The method was immunoSEQ multiplex PCR; TCRdb's version includes in-frame clones alone and lacks a portion of them. The V and J calls and clone size were taken over from that table, and D and trimming were inferred from the DNA. The repertoire holds about 140,000 clones, with under 80% as singletons. Trimming at V came to 6 bases and at J to 2 bases, leaving 11 bases not matched to a gene. Looked up from germline, CDR1 is SGHRS and CDR2 is YFSETQ. The CDR3 totals 15 residues. The chain joins TRBV5-1 to TRBJ2-7; 7 bases line up with TRBD1. Sequencing was performed on peripheral blood. The receptor's source is a man of 80 years or more with acute or convalescent COVID-19. CDR3 in amino acids: CASTPEGAGPYEQYF. The DNA of the CDR3 is TGCGCCAGCACCCCCGAGGGGGCAGGGCCCTACGAGCAGTACTTC.